Following are 27 T cell receptor beta chains from one sample sequenced in a study of shared clonotypes between healthy human individuals. Assay: immunoSEQ multiplex PCR; the TCRdb copy retains only in-frame clones and omits some. The sample contains approximately 250,000 clones, just over 65% of which appear only once. The sample comprised memory CD4+ T cells sorted from blood. Noted subset: CD45RA-negative fraction. The receptor set was obtained from a man aged 25 to 40 in good health.

J is TRBJ2-7 and V is TRBV6-6; 7 bases fit TRBD2. With 7 bases clipped from V and 0 bases from J, the junction kept 9 bases outside the gene matches. Germline-derived CDR1 and CDR2 are MNHNY and SVGAGI (reference sequence). This CDR3 is 15 amino acids long. The CDR3 nucleotides are TGTGCCAGCAATTCCATTGGCGGGAGCTCCTACGAGCAGTACTTC. It yields the protein CASNSIGGSSYEQYF.

This clone was seen a few times. This rearrangement joins TRBV11-3 to TRBJ2-3, with TRBD2 identical over 7 bases. There are 16 residues in the CDR3. Germline CDR1 reads SGHNT; CDR2 reads YENEEA. V dropped 5 bases and J dropped 3; count of bases not matched to a gene: 11. CDR3 nucleotides: TGTGCCAGCAGCCCATCGGGAGGCCCGGGGACAGATACGCAGTATTTT. The encoded protein is CASSPSGGPGTDTQYF.

This chain links TRBV25-1 with TRBJ2-5; D is unclear. The germline V gene has CDR1 MGHDK and CDR2 SYGVNS. The V end lost 1 base, the J end lost 5 bases, and 20 bases lay between the germline ends. This CDR3 has 17 residues. The CDR3 DNA reads TGTGCCAGCAGTGAATCCCTCCTCGGGTTAGATGATGAGACCCAGTACTTC. It encodes CASSESLLGLDDETQYF.

The gene calls are TRBV30 and TRBJ2-5; D may be TRBD1 or TRBD2 (6 bases each). V gave up 3 bases and J gave up 5 bases, with 10 bases separating them. Germline V gene lookup returns CDR1 GTSNPN and CDR2 SVGIG (reference sequence). The CDR3 is made up of 12 amino acids. The CDR3 protein is CAWSEGGETQYF. Written as DNA, the CDR3 is TGTGCCTGGAGCGAGGGGGGCGAGACCCAGTACTTC.

The V gene is TRBV5-1, the J gene TRBJ2-6; D may be TRBD2 (5 bases). This CDR3 comprises 16 residues. CDR1 and CDR2 from the germline V gene are SGHRS and YFSETQ. The germline V and J ends were trimmed by 0 bases and 1 base, with 8 bases remaining between them. The CDR3 DNA sequence: TGCGCCAGCAGCTTGGTATGGGAGTCTGGGGCCAACGTCCTGACTTTC. The encoded protein is CASSLVWESGANVLTF. The full variable domain, rest sourced from reference TRBV5-1 and TRBJ2-6, is KAGVTQTPRYLIKTRGQQVTLSCSPISGHRSVSWYQQTPGQGLQFLFEYFSETQRNKGNFPGRFSGRQFSNSRSEMNVSTLELGDSALYLCASSLVWESGANVLTFGAGSRLTVL.

This clone was seen only a few times. This chain connects TRBV4-3 to TRBJ1-3; D is unclear. Trimming shortened V by 0 bases and J by 9 bases, and 12 bases separated the two germline ends. CDR3 length: 14 amino acids. Germline assignment: CDR1 LGHNA and CDR2 YSLEER. The CDR3 nucleotides are TGCGCCAGCAGCCAAGACCCGGGTCCGGTCACCATATATTTT. It specifies CASSQDPGPVTIYF.

The chain employs TRBV5-1 and TRBJ1-4; 8 nucleotides agree with TRBD1. V was clipped by 0 bases and J by 8 bases; unmatched bases: 6. The CDR3 is made up of 15 amino acids. Germline V gene lookup returns CDR1 SGHRS and CDR2 YFSETQ. In DNA, the CDR3 is TGCGCCAGCAGCTTGGGTTACAGGGGGAGCGAAAAACTGTTTTTT. This sequence encodes CASSLGYRGSEKLFF.

A few counts support this clone. The V gene is TRBV6-5, the J gene TRBJ2-1; 9 bases agree with TRBD2. The trim removed 2 bases at V and 9 bases at J, leaving 8 bases unmatched. Germline V CDR1 and CDR2: MNHEY, SVGAGI. The CDR3 is made up of 15 amino acids. CDR3: CASSYGTSGLTEQFF. CDR3 bases: TGTGCCAGCAGTTACGGAACTAGCGGGTTAACTGAGCAGTTCTTC.

V and J are TRBV7-9 and TRBJ2-5; 10 bases line up with TRBD2. The CDR3 has 15 residues. CDR1 is SEHNR, CDR2 FQNEAQ, per germline (reference sequence). V shed 5 bases, J shed 5 bases, and the junction held 8 bases outside the gene matches. The CDR3 region has the DNA TGTGCCAGCAGCGCTAGCGGGAGTAGGGCGGAGACCCAGTACTTC. This translates into CASSASGSRAETQYF.

J is TRBJ1-5 and V is TRBV10-3; D is ambiguous. This CDR3 spans 13 amino acids. Germline loops: CDR1 ENHRY, CDR2 SYGVKD. Trimming stripped 5 bases from V and 7 bases from J, with 12 bases between. CDR3 sequence (DNA): TGTGCCATCAGTCAGGAGCAGCGCCAGCCCCAGCATTTT. It codes for CAISQEQRQPQHF.

This clone was seen a few times. DNA for the CDR3: TGTGCCAGCAGCTGGACAGGGGTCGAGCAGTACTTC. Its protein is CASSWTGVEQYF. The chain links TRBV14 to TRBJ2-7; 9 bases line up with TRBD1. The germline CDR1 and CDR2 sequences are SGHDN and FVKESK. This CDR3 spans 12 amino acids. The V gene end was trimmed by 5 bases and the J gene end by 6 bases; junction bases not matched to a gene: 2.

The V and J genes are TRBV7-6 and TRBJ1-5, with 7 bases that match TRBD1. Trimming took 1 base from V and 6 from J; bases not matched to a gene: 6. CDR3 size: 15 residues. The germline gives CDR1 SGHVS, CDR2 FNYEAQ. The CDR3 DNA follows: TGTGCCAGCAGCTTAGAAGACAGGGAAAGTCAGCCCCAGCATTTT. Protein: CASSLEDRESQPQHF.

V gene TRBV10-3 combines with J gene TRBJ2-2; 7 bases are shared with TRBD1. CDR3 size: 17 residues. V gave up 7 bases and J gave up 0 bases; unmatched junction bases: 11. Germline assignment: CDR1 ENHRY and CDR2 SYGVKD. This CDR3 reads CAITVVGQAANTGELFF. CDR3 in DNA: TGTGCCATCACAGTGGTCGGACAGGCCGCGAACACCGGGGAGCTGTTTTTT.

This clone was observed a handful of times. CDR3 residues: CASSQANRGQETQYF. CDR3 sequence (DNA): TGCGCCAGCAGCCAAGCGAACAGGGGGCAAGAGACCCAGTACTTC. The chain employs TRBV4-1 and TRBJ2-5, with TRBD1 identical over 8 bases. V lost 1 base to trimming and J lost 2 bases; unmatched junction nucleotides: 3. In germline, CDR1 is MGHRA, CDR2 YSYEKL. The CDR3 has 15 residues.

This clone was counted once. An end of the junction does not agree with germline; a read error may underlie this. V gene TRBV6-1 combines with J gene TRBJ2-4; 9 nucleotides agree with TRBD1. Per the germline V gene, CDR1 is MNHNS and CDR2 is SASEGT. The CDR3 runs to 15 residues. CDR3 residues: CASTWTGTGSNIHHF. DNA for the CDR3: TGTGCCAGTACATGGACCGGGACAGGGTCGAACATTCACCACTTC.

This clone has a handful of counts. The rearrangement uses TRBV29-1 and TRBJ1-2, with 8 positions matching TRBD1. Trimming removed 3 bases from V and 2 bases from J; junction bases left unmatched: 2. The germline CDR1 and CDR2 sequences are SQVTM and ANQGSEA. CDR3 length equals 13 residues. CDR3 amino acids: CSVDRTGNYGYTF. Written as DNA, the CDR3 is TGCAGCGTTGACCGGACAGGGAACTATGGCTACACCTTC.

J is TRBJ1-2 and V is TRBV18; TRBD1 might be the D (6 bases). Germline V lookup: CDR1 KGHSH, CDR2 LQKENI. This CDR3 is 14 amino acids long. V was shortened by 2 bases and J by 4 bases, with 11 bases between the two germline ends. The CDR3 is CASSPSRGPYGYTF. The CDR3 DNA follows: TGTGCCAGCTCACCATCCAGGGGTCCCTATGGCTACACCTTC.

The chain recombines TRBV5-1 with TRBJ2-7; 8 positions agree with TRBD2. Per the germline V gene, CDR1 is SGHRS and CDR2 is YFSETQ. This CDR3 comprises 14 residues. Unmatched junction bases numbered 9, after V lost 4 bases and J lost 6 bases. For the CDR3, the DNA is TGCGCCAGCAGCCCACCCAGGGCGGGGGGCGAGCAGTACTTC. As protein: CASSPPRAGGEQYF.

V is TRBV5-3 and J is TRBJ1-4; D not certain. TRBV5-3 is flagged as an ORF with uncertain function. The CDR3 consists of 17 residues. Trimming took off 1 base at V and 0 bases at J, with 13 bases between the two ends. CDR3 coding DNA: TGTGCCAGAAGCTTGTATCCGGTAGAAGCAACTAATGAAAAACTGTTTTTT. It translates to CARSLYPVEATNEKLFF.

The rearrangement joins TRBV5-1 to TRBJ2-3; unclear D gene. CDR1 is SGHRS, CDR2 YFSETQ, per germline. The germline V and J ends were trimmed by 0 bases and 6 bases, with 2 bases remaining between them. This CDR3 has 11 residues. The CDR3 is CASSLEDTQYF. In DNA form, the CDR3 reads TGCGCCAGCAGCTTGGAGGATACGCAGTATTTT.

The gene calls are TRBV28 and TRBJ1-2, with a possible D match to TRBD1 (5 bases). V was cut by 6 bases and J by 8 bases, with 10 bases left in between. The germline CDR1 and CDR2 sequences are MDHEN and SYDVKM. This CDR3 contains 11 residues. The CDR3 is CASSRDLGYTF. In DNA, the CDR3 is TGTGCCAGCAGCCGGGACTTGGGCTACACCTTC.

The chain joins TRBV5-8 to TRBJ1-3; 7 bases match TRBD1. V was clipped by 4 bases and J by 4 bases; unmatched bases: 8. Germline CDR1 reads SGHTS; CDR2 reads YDEGEE. The length of the CDR3 is 15 residues. In nucleotides, the CDR3 is TGTGCCAGCAGCACGACAGGGCCGGGAGGAAACACCATATATTTT. Protein product: CASSTTGPGGNTIYF. The entire variable domain, with the rest obtained from reference TRBV5-8 and TRBJ1-3, is as follows: EAGVTQSPTHLIKTRGQQATLRCSPISGHTSVYWYQQALGLGLQFLLWYDEGEERNRGNFPPRFSGRQFPNYSSELNVNALELEDSALYLCASSTTGPGGNTIYFGEGSWLTVV.

The V and J genes are TRBV18 and TRBJ2-5, with D unclear. This CDR3 comprises 15 residues. Trimming pared 3 bases from V and 4 bases from J, leaving 15 bases between. Germline-derived CDR1 and CDR2 are KGHSH and LQKENI. CDR3 DNA: TGTGCCAGCTCACCTGACGTGGGCAGCGTAGAGACCCAGTACTTC. This sequence encodes CASSPDVGSVETQYF.

The chain recombines TRBV18 with TRBJ1-4; the D gene is possibly TRBD1 (5 bases). V dropped 3 bases and J dropped 8 bases, with 16 bases sitting between them. Germline CDR1 is KGHSH and CDR2 is LQKENI. The CDR3 runs 15 residues. CDR3 sequence reads: CASSPPDRVGEKLFF. Written as DNA, the CDR3 is TGTGCCAGCTCACCCCCCGACAGAGTGGGGGAAAAACTGTTTTTT.

The sample holds a few counts of this clone. The V gene is TRBV14, the J gene TRBJ2-5; no definite D call. The V gene's germline CDR1 is SGHDN and CDR2 FVKESK. The CDR3 runs 12 residues. Trimming removed 4 bases at V and 7 bases at J, with 10 bases between. The CDR3 nucleotides are TGTGCCAGCAGCCTCAAACCTGGGACCCAGTACTTC. Its protein is CASSLKPGTQYF.

This clone turned up a few times. The genes are TRBV15 and TRBJ2-7, with 7 nucleotides matching TRBD2. V was clipped by 3 bases and J by 9 bases; unmatched bases: 5. The V gene's germline CDR1 is LNHNV and CDR2 YYDKDF (reference sequence). The CDR3 spans 12 residues. CDR3 protein: CATSRDGGRQYF. CDR3 nucleotides: TGTGCCACCAGCAGGGACGGCGGGAGGCAGTACTTC.

The rearrangement joins TRBV7-6 to TRBJ2-1; tentatively, D is TRBD1 (6 bases). CDR1 SGHVS and CDR2 FNYEAQ come from the germline V gene. V lost 5 bases and J 5 bases, leaving 10 bases between the germline ends. The CDR3 length is 13 residues. CDR3 coding DNA: TGTGCCAGCAGCAAATACAGGGACAATGAGCAGTTCTTC. Amino acids: CASSKYRDNEQFF.